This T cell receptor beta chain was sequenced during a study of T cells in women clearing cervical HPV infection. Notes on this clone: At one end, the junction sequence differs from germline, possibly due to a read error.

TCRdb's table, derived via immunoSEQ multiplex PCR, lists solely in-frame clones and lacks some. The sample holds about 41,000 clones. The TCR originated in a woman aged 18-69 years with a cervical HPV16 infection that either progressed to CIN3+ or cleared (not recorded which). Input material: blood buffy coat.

The covered CDR3 bases are TGTGCCAGCAATGAACTAGCGGGCGTGCAAGAGACC. It is translated as CASNELAGVQET. The whole CDR3 region reads CASNELAGVQETQYF. This chain uses TRBV2 with TRBJ2-5; 9 nucleotides line up with TRBD2. The read terminates 3 residues before the CDR3 end, so the remaining end is supplied by the germline J gene. The CDR3 runs 15 residues. Germline lookup yields CDR1 SNHLY and CDR2 FYNNEI.